Below, 6 T cell receptor beta chains from the same sample are listed, as sequenced in a study of identical twins' blood T cells. TCRdb re-derived calls from the 5' RACE reads in MiXCR, one entry per CDR3 protein. The table records 300,000 to 450,000 distinct CDR3 sequences, roughly 28% of them present only once. Sequencing was carried out using PBMCs. Source of these receptors: a woman aged 18-50 years in good health.

As to this clonotype: This may be a read error, as it is one base from a much larger clone. The rearrangement joins TRBV29-1 to TRBJ2-3; D unresolved. The V gene's germline CDR1 is SQVTM and CDR2 ANQGSEA. CDR3 length equals 13 residues. In DNA form, the CDR3 reads TGCAGCGCCGCAAGACCGCCCTCACGTACGCGGTATTTT. It yields the protein CSAARPPSRTRYF.

The chain couples TRBV13 to TRBJ1-1; 9 nucleotides agree with TRBD1. The CDR3 runs 18 residues. Germline V gene lookup returns CDR1 PRHDT and CDR2 FYEKMQ (reference sequence). The V and J ends lost 5 bases and 1 base, in that order; junction bases with no gene match: 14. CDR3 nucleotides: TGTGCCAGCAGCCCTTCTAGGACAGGGGTCTTTAGGAACACTGAAGCTTTCTTT. This gives the protein CASSPSRTGVFRNTEAFF.

This chain links TRBV7-3 with TRBJ1-1; D is perhaps TRBD1 (5 bases). Trimming took off 4 bases at V and 1 base at J, with 10 bases between the two ends. The germline CDR1 and CDR2 sequences are SGHTA and FQGTGA. The CDR3 is 14 residues long. The CDR3 bases are TGTGCCAGCAGCTCTTCGGGACCGAACACTGAAGCTTTCTTT. This sequence encodes CASSSSGPNTEAFF.

This clonotype was picked up a small number of times. The chain is built from TRBV14 and TRBJ1-6; D is undetermined. Trimming pared 3 bases from V and 7 bases from J, leaving 10 bases between. The CDR3 is 14 residues long. The germline V gene has CDR1 SGHDN and CDR2 FVKESK. The CDR3 DNA follows: TGTGCCAGCAGCCAGGTCGGATTGAATTCACCCCTCCACTTT. Its protein product is CASSQVGLNSPLHF. Filled out from reference TRBV14 and TRBJ1-6, the complete variable domain reads EAGVTQFPSHSVIEKGQTVTLRCDPISGHDNLYWYRRVMGKEIKFLLHFVKESKQDESGMPNNRFLAERTGGTYSTLKVQPAELEDSGVYFCASSQVGLNSPLHFGNGTRLTVT.

This clonotype was found many times. The rearrangement joins TRBV15 to TRBJ1-1; D not resolved. The CDR3 loop spans 13 amino acids. From germline, CDR1 is LNHNV and CDR2 YYDKDF (reference sequence). Trimming stripped 5 bases from V and 6 bases from J, with 13 bases between. The CDR3 region has the DNA TGTGCCACCAGCTTCCGAAGTAGGGCTGAAGCTTTCTTT. As protein: CATSFRSRAEAFF.

This clonotype was seen a handful of times. J is TRBJ2-7 and V is TRBV11-2, with 7 positions matching TRBD2. Germline CDR1 is SGHAT and CDR2 is FQNNGV. V lost 5 bases and J lost 0; bases outside the gene matches: 13. The CDR3 totals 17 residues. The CDR3 region is CASSVRSTSLSSYEQYF. Written as DNA, the CDR3 is TGTGCCAGCAGCGTTCGATCGACTAGCCTGAGCTCCTACGAGCAGTACTTC.